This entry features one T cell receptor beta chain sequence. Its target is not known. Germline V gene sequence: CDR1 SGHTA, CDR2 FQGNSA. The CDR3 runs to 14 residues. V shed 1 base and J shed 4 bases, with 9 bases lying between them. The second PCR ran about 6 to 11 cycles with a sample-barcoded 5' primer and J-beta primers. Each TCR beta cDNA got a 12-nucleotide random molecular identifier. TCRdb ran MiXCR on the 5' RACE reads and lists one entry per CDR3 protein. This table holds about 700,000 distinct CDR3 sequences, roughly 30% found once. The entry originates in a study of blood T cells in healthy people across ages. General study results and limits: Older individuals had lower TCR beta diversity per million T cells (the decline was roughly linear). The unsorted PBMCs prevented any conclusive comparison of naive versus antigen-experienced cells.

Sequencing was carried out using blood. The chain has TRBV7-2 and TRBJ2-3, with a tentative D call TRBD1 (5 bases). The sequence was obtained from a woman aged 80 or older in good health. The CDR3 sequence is CASSLGGNPDTQYF. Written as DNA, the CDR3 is TGTGCCAGCAGCTTAGGGGGCAACCCAGATACGCAGTATTTT.